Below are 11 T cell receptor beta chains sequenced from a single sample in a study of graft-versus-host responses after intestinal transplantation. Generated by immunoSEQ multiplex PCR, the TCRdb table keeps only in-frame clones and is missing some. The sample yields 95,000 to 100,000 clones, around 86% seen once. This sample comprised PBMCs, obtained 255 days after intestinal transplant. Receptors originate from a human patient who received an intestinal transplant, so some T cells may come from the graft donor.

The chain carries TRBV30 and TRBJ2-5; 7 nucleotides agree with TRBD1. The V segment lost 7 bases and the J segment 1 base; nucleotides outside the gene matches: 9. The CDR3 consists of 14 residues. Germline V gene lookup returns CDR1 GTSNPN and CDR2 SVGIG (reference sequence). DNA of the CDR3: TGTGCCTCCACGAAACAGGGGATCCAAGAGACCCAGTACTTC. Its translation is CASTKQGIQETQYF. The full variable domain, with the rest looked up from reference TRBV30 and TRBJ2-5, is SQTIHQWPATLVQPVGSPLSLECTVEGTSNPNLYWYRQAAGRGLQLLFYSVGIGQISSEVPQNLSASRPQDRQFILSSKKLLLSDSGFYLCASTKQGIQETQYFGPGTRLLVL.

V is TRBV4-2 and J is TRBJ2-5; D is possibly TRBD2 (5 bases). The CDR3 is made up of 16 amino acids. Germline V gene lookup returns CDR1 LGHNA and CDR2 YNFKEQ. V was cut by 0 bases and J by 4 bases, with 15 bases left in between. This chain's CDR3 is CASSQDLEGRVETQYF. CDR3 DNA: TGTGCCAGCAGCCAAGATCTCGAGGGAAGGGTAGAGACCCAGTACTTC.

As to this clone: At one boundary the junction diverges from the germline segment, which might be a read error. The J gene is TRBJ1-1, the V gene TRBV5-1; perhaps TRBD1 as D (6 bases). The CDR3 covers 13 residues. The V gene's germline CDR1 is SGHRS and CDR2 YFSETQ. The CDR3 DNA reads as TGCGCCACCAGCGCAATACAGGGAACTGAAGCTTTCTTT. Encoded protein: CATSAIQGTEAFF.

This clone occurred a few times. In DNA form, the CDR3 reads TGTGCCAGCAGTTCGCGGACAGGGCAAGAGACCCAGTACTTC. It specifies CASSSRTGQETQYF. The chain links TRBV28 to TRBJ2-5; TRBD1 matches 8 bases. Trimming at V came to 4 bases and at J to 2 bases, leaving 3 bases not matched to a gene. Germline CDR1 and CDR2: MDHEN and SYDVKM. The CDR3 extends over 14 amino acids.

For the CDR3, the DNA is TGTGCCAGCAGTTTAAGAGGGCGAGGGCTCGGGACCCAGTACTTC. Translating gives CASSLRGRGLGTQYF. V usage is TRBV28 and J usage is TRBJ2-5, with D perhaps matching TRBD2 (5 bases). Germline-derived CDR1 and CDR2 are MDHEN and SYDVKM. V gave up 2 bases and J gave up 7 bases, with 17 bases separating them. This CDR3 region has 15 residues.

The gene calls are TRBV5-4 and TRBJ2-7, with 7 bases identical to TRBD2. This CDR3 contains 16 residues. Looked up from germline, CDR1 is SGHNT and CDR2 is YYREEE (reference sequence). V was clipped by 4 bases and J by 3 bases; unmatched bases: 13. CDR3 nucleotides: TGTGCCAGCAGCGTGGCGGGGGACCAAGGGAACTACGAGCAGTACGTC. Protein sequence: CASSVAGDQGNYEQYV.

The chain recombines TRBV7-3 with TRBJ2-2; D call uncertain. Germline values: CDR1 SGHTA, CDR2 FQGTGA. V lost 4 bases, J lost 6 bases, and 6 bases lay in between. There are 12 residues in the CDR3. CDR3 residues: CASSYTPGELFF. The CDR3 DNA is TGTGCCAGCAGCTATACACCCGGGGAGCTGTTTTTT. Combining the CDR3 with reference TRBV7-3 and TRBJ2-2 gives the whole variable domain GAGVSQTPSNKVTEKGKYVELRCDPISGHTALYWYRQSLGQGPEFLIYFQGTGAADDSGLPNDRFFAVRPEGSVSTLKIQRTERGDSAVYLCASSYTPGELFFGEGSRLTVL.

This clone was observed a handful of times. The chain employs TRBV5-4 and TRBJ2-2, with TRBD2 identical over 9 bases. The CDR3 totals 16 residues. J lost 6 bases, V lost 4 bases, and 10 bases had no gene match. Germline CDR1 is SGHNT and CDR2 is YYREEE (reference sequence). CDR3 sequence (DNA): TGTGCCAGCAGCCTAGGAGCGGGAGGTATAGCCGGGGAGCTGTTTTTT. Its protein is CASSLGAGGIAGELFF.

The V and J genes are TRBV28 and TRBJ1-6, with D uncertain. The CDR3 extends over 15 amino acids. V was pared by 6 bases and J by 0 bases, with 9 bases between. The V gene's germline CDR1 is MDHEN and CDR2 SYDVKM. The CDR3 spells CASRLDNSYNSPLHF. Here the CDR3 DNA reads TGTGCCAGCAGACTAGACAACTCCTATAATTCACCCCTCCACTTT.

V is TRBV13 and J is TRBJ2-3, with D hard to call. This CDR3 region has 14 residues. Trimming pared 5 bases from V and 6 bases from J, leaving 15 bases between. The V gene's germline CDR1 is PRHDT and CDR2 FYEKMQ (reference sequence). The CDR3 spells CASSRGLDVDTQYF. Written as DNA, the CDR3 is TGTGCCAGCAGCCGTGGGCTGGACGTGGATACGCAGTATTTT.

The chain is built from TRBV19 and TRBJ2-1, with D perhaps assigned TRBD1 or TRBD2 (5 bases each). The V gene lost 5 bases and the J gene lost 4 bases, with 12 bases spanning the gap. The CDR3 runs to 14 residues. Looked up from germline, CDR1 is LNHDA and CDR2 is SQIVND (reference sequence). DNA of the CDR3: TGTGCCAGTAGTTTCCACGGGGCTTACAATGAGCAGTTCTTC. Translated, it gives CASSFHGAYNEQFF.